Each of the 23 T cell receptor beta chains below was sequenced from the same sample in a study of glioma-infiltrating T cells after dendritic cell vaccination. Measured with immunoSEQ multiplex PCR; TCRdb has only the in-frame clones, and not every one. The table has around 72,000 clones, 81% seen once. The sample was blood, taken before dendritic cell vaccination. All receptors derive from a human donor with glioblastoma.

The CDR3 nucleotides read TGTGCCAGCAGCTTACAGGTCGGCGACACTGAAGCTTTCTTT. As protein: CASSLQVGDTEAFF. This chain links TRBV7-3 with TRBJ1-1; D is uncertain. The CDR3 consists of 14 residues. Germline V CDR1 and CDR2: SGHTA, FQGTGA. V gave up 2 bases and J gave up 3 bases, with 10 bases separating them.

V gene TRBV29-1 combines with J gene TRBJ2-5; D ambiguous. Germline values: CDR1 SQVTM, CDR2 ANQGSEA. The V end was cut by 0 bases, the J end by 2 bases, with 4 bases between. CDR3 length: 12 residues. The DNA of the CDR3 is TGCAGCGTTGAAGATCGGCAAGAGACCCAGTACTTC. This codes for CSVEDRQETQYF.

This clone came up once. CDR3 DNA: TGTGCCAGCAGCTGGGGGACAGAGGACGATGAAAAACTGTTTTTT. This encodes CASSWGTEDDEKLFF. The chain combines TRBV5-6 with TRBJ1-4; 7 nucleotides match TRBD1. This CDR3 is 15 amino acids long. Trimming at V came to 3 bases and at J to 6 bases, leaving 8 bases not matched to a gene. Germline V lookup: CDR1 SGHDT, CDR2 YYEEEE.

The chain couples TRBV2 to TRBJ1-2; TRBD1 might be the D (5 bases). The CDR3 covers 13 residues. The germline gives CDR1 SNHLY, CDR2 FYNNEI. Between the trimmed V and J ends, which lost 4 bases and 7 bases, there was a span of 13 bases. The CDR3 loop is CASSVPGNSGYTF. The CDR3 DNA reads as TGTGCCAGCAGTGTTCCAGGGAATAGTGGCTACACCTTC. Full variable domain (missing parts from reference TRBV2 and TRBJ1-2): EPEVTQTPSHQVTQMGQEVILRCVPISNHLYFYWYRQILGQKVEFLVSFYNNEISEKSEIFDDQFSVERPDGSNFTLKIRSTKLEDSAMYFCASSVPGNSGYTFGSGTRLTVV.

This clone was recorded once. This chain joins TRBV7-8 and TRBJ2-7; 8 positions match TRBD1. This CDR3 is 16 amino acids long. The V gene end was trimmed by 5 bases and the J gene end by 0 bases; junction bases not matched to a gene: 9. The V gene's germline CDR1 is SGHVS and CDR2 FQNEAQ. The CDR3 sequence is CASSPSSTGDSYEQYF. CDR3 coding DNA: TGTGCCAGCAGCCCATCCTCGACAGGGGACTCCTACGAGCAGTACTTC.

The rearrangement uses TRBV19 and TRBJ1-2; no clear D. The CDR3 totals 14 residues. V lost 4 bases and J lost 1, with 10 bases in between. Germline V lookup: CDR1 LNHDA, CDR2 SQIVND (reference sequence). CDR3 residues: CASSTGLVNYGYTF. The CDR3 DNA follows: TGTGCCAGTAGTACAGGACTAGTTAACTATGGCTACACCTTC.

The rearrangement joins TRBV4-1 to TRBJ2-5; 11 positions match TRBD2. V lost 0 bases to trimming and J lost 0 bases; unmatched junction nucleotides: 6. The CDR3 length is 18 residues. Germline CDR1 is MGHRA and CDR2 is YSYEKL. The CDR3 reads CASSQEKGLAADQETQYF. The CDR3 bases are TGCGCCAGCAGCCAAGAGAAGGGACTAGCGGCCGACCAAGAGACCCAGTACTTC.

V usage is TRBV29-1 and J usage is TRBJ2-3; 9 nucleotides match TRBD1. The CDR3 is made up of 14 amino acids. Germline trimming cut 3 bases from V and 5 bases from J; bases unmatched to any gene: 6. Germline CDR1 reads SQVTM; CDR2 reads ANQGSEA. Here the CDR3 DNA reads TGCAGCGTTGAGACAGGGGGTAGTCGAGATACGCAGTATTTT. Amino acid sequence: CSVETGGSRDTQYF.

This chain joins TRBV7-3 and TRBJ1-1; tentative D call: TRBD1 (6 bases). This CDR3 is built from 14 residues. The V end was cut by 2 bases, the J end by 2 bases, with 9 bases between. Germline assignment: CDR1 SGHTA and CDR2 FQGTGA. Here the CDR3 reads CASSLQGSNTEAFF. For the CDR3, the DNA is TGTGCCAGCAGCTTACAGGGGTCAAACACTGAAGCTTTCTTT.

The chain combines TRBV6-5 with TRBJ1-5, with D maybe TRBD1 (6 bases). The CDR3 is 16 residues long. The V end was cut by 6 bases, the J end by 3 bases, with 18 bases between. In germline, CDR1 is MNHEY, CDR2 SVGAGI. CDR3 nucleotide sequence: TGTGCCAGCAGCTACCGGGACACTTCCTCCAATCAGCCCCAGCATTTT. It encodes CASSYRDTSSNQPQHF.

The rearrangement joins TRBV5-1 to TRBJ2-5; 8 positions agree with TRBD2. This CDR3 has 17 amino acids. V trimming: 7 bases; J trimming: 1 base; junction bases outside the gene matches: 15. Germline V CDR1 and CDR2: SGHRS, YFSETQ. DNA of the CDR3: TGCGCCAGCCGTGCCGCCAACTCGGGACTAGTCCAAGAGACCCAGTACTTC. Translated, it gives CASRAANSGLVQETQYF.

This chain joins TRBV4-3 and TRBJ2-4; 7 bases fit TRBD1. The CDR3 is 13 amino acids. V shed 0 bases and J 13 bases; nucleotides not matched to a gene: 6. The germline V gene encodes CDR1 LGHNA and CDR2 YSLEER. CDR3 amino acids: CASSQDKRTGQYF. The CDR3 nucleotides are TGCGCCAGCAGCCAAGATAAAAGGACAGGCCAGTACTTC.

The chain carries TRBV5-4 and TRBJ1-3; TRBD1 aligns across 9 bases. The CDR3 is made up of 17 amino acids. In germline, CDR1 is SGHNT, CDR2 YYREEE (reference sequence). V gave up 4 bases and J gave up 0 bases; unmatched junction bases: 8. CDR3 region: CASSAGQGPRSGNTIYF. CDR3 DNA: TGTGCCAGCAGCGCGGGACAGGGACCCCGCTCTGGAAACACCATATATTTT.

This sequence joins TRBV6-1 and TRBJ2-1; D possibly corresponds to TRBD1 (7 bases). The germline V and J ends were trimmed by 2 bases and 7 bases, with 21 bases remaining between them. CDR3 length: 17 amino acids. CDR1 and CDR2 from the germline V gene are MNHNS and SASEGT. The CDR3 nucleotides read TGTGCCAGCAGTGAAAAATGGTGGGCAGGGGGGCGTAATGAGCAGTTCTTC. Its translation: CASSEKWWAGGRNEQFF.

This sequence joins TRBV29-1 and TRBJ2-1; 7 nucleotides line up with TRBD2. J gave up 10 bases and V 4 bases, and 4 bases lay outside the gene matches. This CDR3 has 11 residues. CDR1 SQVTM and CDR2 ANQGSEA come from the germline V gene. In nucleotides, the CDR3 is TGCAGCGTTGGTGAGGGAGGGGAGCAGTTCTTC. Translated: CSVGEGGEQFF.

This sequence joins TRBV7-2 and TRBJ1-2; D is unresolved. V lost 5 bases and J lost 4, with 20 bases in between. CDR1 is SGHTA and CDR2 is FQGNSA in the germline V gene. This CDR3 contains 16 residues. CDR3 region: CASSPQIVEISYGYTF. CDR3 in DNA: TGTGCCAGCAGCCCTCAAATTGTAGAGATCTCCTATGGCTACACCTTC.

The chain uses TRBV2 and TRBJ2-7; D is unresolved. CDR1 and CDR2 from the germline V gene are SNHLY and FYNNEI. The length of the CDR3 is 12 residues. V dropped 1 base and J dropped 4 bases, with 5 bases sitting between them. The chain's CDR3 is CASSEVGYEQYF. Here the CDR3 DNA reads TGTGCCAGCAGTGAAGTCGGGTACGAGCAGTACTTC.

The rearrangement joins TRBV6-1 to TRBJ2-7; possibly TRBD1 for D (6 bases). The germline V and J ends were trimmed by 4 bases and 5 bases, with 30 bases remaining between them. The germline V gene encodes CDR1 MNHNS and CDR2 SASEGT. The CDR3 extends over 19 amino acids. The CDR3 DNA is TGTGCCAGCAGTGGCCCGATACGCTGGACAGACCAGTTCCGGAACGAGCAGTACTTC. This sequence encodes CASSGPIRWTDQFRNEQYF.

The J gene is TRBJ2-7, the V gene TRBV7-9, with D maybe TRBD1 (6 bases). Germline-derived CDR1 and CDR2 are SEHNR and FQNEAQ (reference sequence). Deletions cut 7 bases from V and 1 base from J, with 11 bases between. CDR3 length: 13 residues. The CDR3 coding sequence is TGTGCCAGCACCCCGACAGGATCCTACGAGCAGTACTTC. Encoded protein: CASTPTGSYEQYF.

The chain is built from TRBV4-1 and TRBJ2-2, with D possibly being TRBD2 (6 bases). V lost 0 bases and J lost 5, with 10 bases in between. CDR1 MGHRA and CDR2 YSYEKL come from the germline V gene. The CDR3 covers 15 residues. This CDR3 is CASSQDSGDTGELFF. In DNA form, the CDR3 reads TGCGCCAGCAGCCAAGATTCGGGGGATACCGGGGAGCTGTTTTTT.

CDR3 residues: CASSLPTGAYGYTF. Here the CDR3 DNA reads TGTGCCAGTAGTCTCCCCACAGGGGCCTATGGCTACACCTTC. V is TRBV19 and J is TRBJ1-2; 7 nucleotides match TRBD1. V shed 5 bases and J 4 bases; nucleotides not matched to a gene: 7. Germline loops: CDR1 LNHDA, CDR2 SQIVND (reference sequence). This CDR3 comprises 14 residues.

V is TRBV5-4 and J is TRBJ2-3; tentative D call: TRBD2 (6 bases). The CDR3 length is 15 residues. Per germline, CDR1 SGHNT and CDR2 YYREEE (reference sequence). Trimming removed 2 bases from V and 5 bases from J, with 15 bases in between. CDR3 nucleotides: TGTGCCAGCAGCTTAGGAGGGGCCGTGAGAGATACGCAGTATTTT. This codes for CASSLGGAVRDTQYF.

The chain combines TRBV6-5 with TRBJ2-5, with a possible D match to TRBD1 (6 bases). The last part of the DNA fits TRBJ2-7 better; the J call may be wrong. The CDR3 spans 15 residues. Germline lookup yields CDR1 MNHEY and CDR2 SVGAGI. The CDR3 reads CASDSGAGLKHEQYF. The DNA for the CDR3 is TGTGCCAGCGACTCAGGGGCAGGGCTGAAACACGAGCAGTACTTC.